The TCR beta chain described here comes from a study of blood T cell repertoires in COVID-19. Libraries were prepared by immunoSEQ multiplex PCR; TCRdb keeps only in-frame clonotypes and omits some of them. This sample has approximately 31,000 clones, with about 88% found just once. Trimming took off 0 bases at V and 0 bases at J, with 6 bases between the two ends. The CDR3 loop spans 15 amino acids. Germline CDR1 is SGHRS and CDR2 is YFSETQ. V is TRBV5-1 and J is TRBJ1-4; tentative D call: TRBD1 (6 bases). Sequenced sample: peripheral blood. This TCR came from an elderly man with acute or convalescent COVID-19. DNA for the CDR3: TGCGCCAGCAGCTTGGGGACAGCAACTAATGAAAAACTGTTTTTT. Amino acid sequence: CASSLGTATNEKLFF.